The rows below give T cell receptor beta chains drawn from one sample of a study of blood T cell repertoires in COVID-19. Here immunoSEQ multiplex PCR was the method, and the copy in TCRdb shows in-frame clones only, minus some. The table records roughly 68,000 clones, roughly 85% of them present only once. Sequenced input: peripheral blood. These receptors were taken from a woman in her 50s with COVID-19, enrolled during active disease. The CDR3 runs from the conserved cysteine through the conserved F or W. Each record gives: V gene, D gene, clone size, J gene, CDR3 protein, CDR3 DNA. A D gene is named only where the DNA matches it firmly. Size values are once, few and many counts, or a class for expanded clones, and some rows have none.

>TRBV6-5|.|.|TRBJ1-1
CASSLRQLNTEAFF
TGTGCCAGCAGTTTGCGACAGCTGAACACTGAAGCTTTCTTT
>TRBV4-1|.|.|TRBJ2-1
CASSQLPPGVYNEQFF
TGCGCCAGCAGCCAATTACCGCCGGGAGTCTACAATGAGCAGTTCTTC
>TRBV7-3|TRBD1|.|TRBJ1-2
CASSSTGVGYTF
TGTGCCAGCAGCTCGACAGGGGTCGGCTACACCTTC
>TRBV4-1|TRBD1|.|TRBJ1-2
CASSQETGVNYGYTF
TGCGCCAGCAGCCAAGAGACAGGGGTTAACTATGGCTACACCTTC
>TRBV4-3|.|.|TRBJ2-5
CASSQDQGGQGIQETQYF
TGCGCCAGCAGCCAAGATCAGGGAGGGCAGGGGATCCAAGAGACCCAGTACTTC
>TRBV4-3|TRBD2|once|TRBJ2-7
CASSQERPTSGSVYEQYF
TGCGCCAGCAGCCAAGAAAGGCCTACTAGCGGGAGTGTTTACGAGCAGTACTTC
>TRBV5-6|.|few|TRBJ1-5
CASSSWGGNQPQHF
TGTGCCAGCAGCTCTTGGGGGGGCAATCAGCCCCAGCATTTT
>TRBV12-3/TRBV12-4|TRBD1|.|TRBJ1-1
CASSRDRAERAFF
TGTGCCAGCAGCCGGGACAGGGCCGAACGGGCTTTCTTT
>TRBV28|.|.|TRBJ2-1
CASSLVSYNEQFF
TGTGCCAGCAGTTTAGTCTCTTACAATGAGCAGTTCTTC
>TRBV5-4|.|.|TRBJ2-2
CASSYYPTATGELFF
TGTGCCAGCAGTTACTACCCGACAGCCACCGGGGAGCTGTTTTTT
>TRBV19|TRBD2|.|TRBJ2-3
CASSTTRASGKLTDTQYF
TGTGCCAGTAGTACCACCAGGGCTAGCGGGAAGCTCACAGATACGCAGTATTTT
>TRBV6-5|TRBD1|.|TRBJ1-5
CASSTQGLDQPQHF
TGTGCCAGCAGTACACAGGGGCTCGACCAGCCCCAGCATTTT
>TRBV2|.|.|TRBJ2-3
CASISGRFKDTQYF
TGTGCCAGCATATCGGGGAGGTTTAAGGATACGCAGTATTTT
>TRBV7-9|.|once|TRBJ2-3
CASSLSGFADTQYF
TGTGCCAGCAGCTTATCAGGGTTCGCAGATACGCAGTATTTT
>TRBV28|TRBD1|.|TRBJ1-4
CASSYRTGDEKLFF
TGTGCCAGCAGTTACCGGACAGGGGATGAAAAACTGTTTTTT
>TRBV14|.|.|TRBJ1-2
CASSQAESGGYTF
TGTGCCAGCAGCCAAGCGGAATCGGGTGGCTACACCTTC
>TRBV4-3|TRBD2|.|TRBJ2-2
CASSQRTRNTGELFF
TGCGCCAGCAGCCAACGGACTAGAAACACCGGGGAGCTGTTTTTT
>TRBV7-9|.|.|TRBJ2-5
CASSSYLAYGETQYF
TGTGCCAGCAGCTCCTACCTAGCGTATGGAGAGACCCAGTACTTC
>TRBV28|.|.|TRBJ2-5
CASRSGGGSKTQYF
TGTGCCAGCAGATCAGGGGGCGGGAGTAAGACCCAGTACTTC
>TRBV29-1|TRBD1|.|TRBJ1-2
CSVPTGSLFGYTF
TGCAGCGTCCCGACAGGGAGCTTGTTTGGCTACACCTTC
>TRBV6-5|.|.|TRBJ2-7
CASSRPAGLSLEQYF
TGTGCCAGCAGTCGCCCGGCGGGGCTGTCTTTAGAGCAGTACTTC
>TRBV30|TRBD1|.|TRBJ2-2
CAWNRGQTGELFF
TGTGCCTGGAACAGGGGGCAAACCGGGGAGCTGTTTTTT
>TRBV30|.|.|TRBJ2-3
CAWSYPGGGQRDTQYF
TGTGCCTGGAGTTACCCCGGCGGGGGCCAAAGGGATACGCAGTATTTT
>TRBV10-3|.|.|TRBJ2-2
CATQGGLTGELFF
TGTGCCACACAGGGGGGGTTGACCGGGGAGCTGTTTTTT
>TRBV27|TRBD2|once|TRBJ2-7
CASSRPSGSSYEQYF
TGTGCCAGCAGTCGCCCTAGCGGGAGCTCCTACGAGCAGTACTTC
>TRBV6-6|TRBD1|.|TRBJ2-7
CASRNPGQGAGEQYF
TGTGCCAGCAGGAATCCGGGACAGGGGGCTGGCGAGCAGTACTTC
>TRBV19|TRBD2|.|TRBJ2-3
CASSSLLAGDGTDTQYF
TGTGCCAGTAGTTCCCTTCTAGCGGGAGATGGCACAGATACGCAGTATTTT
>TRBV28|TRBD2|.|TRBJ2-1
CASSLRSGGPNEQFF
TGTGCCAGCAGTTTAAGGTCGGGAGGGCCCAATGAGCAGTTCTTC
>TRBV27|TRBD1|.|TRBJ1-5
CATRQGVYQPQHF
TGTGCCACCCGACAGGGGGTTTATCAGCCCCAGCATTTT
>TRBV19|.|.|TRBJ2-3
CASSPYQATDTQYF
TGTGCCAGTAGCCCCTACCAGGCGACAGATACGCAGTATTTT
>TRBV28|TRBD1|.|TRBJ1-1
CASSWGTVSYTEAFF
TGTGCCAGCAGTTGGGGGACAGTCTCGTACACTGAAGCTTTCTTT
>TRBV11-2|TRBD2|.|TRBJ2-7
CASSLREGLGEQYF
TGTGCCAGCAGCTTGCGGGAGGGCCTTGGGGAGCAGTACTTC
>TRBV9|.|.|TRBJ2-7
CASSEQGGYEQYF
TGTGCCAGCAGCGAGCAGGGCGGCTACGAGCAGTACTTC